This T cell receptor beta chain was recovered during a study of blood T cell repertoires in COVID-19. Turning to the study itself: The analysed material was cDNA or gDNA that came from T cells, B-cell-depleted T cells, or PBMCs.

TCRdb's table, derived via immunoSEQ multiplex PCR, lists solely in-frame clones and lacks some. The sample consists of 200,000 to 250,000 clones, around 84% of them appearing once. The sequence derives from a woman younger than 30 with acute or convalescent COVID-19. The specimen sequenced was peripheral blood.

The CDR3 DNA sequence: TGTGCCAGCAGCTCCCCCCCGGGGGGAGGATCGAACACTGAAGCTTTCTTT. Protein sequence: CASSSPPGGGSNTEAFF. The V call is TRBV11-2, the J call TRBJ1-1, with a tentative D call TRBD1 (5 bases). CDR3 size: 17 residues. The ends were cut back, 4 bases at V and 1 base at J, with 19 bases in the middle. Germline values: CDR1 SGHAT, CDR2 FQNNGV. The variable domain in full, with the rest retrieved from reference TRBV11-2 and TRBJ1-1, is EAGVAQSPRYKIIEKRQSVAFWCNPISGHATLYWYQQILGQGPKLLIQFQNNGVVDDSQLPKDRFSAERLKGVDSTLKIQPAKLEDSAVYLCASSSPPGGGSNTEAFFGQGTRLTVV.